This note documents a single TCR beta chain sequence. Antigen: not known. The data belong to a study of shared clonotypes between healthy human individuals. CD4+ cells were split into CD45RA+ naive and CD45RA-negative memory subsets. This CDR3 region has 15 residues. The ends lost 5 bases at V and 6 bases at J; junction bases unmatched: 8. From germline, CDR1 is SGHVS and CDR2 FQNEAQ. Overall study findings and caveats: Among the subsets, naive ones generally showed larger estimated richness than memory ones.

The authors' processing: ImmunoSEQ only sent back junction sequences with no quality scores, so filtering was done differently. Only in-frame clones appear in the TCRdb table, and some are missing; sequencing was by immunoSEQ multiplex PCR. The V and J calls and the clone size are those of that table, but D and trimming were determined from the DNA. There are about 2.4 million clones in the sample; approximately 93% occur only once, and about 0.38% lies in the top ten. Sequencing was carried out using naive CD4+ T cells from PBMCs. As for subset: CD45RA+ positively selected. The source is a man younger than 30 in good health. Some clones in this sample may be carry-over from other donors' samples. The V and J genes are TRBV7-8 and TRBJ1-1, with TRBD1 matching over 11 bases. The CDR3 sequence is CASSGQGQGGAEAFF. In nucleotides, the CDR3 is TGTGCCAGCAGCGGACAGGGACAGGGGGGAGCTGAAGCTTTCTTT. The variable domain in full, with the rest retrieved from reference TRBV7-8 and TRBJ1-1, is GAGVSQSPRYKVAKRGQDVALRCDPISGHVSLFWYQQALGQGPEFLTYFQNEAQLDKSGLPSDRFFAERPEGSVSTLKIQRTQQEDSAVYLCASSGQGQGGAEAFFGQGTRLTVV.